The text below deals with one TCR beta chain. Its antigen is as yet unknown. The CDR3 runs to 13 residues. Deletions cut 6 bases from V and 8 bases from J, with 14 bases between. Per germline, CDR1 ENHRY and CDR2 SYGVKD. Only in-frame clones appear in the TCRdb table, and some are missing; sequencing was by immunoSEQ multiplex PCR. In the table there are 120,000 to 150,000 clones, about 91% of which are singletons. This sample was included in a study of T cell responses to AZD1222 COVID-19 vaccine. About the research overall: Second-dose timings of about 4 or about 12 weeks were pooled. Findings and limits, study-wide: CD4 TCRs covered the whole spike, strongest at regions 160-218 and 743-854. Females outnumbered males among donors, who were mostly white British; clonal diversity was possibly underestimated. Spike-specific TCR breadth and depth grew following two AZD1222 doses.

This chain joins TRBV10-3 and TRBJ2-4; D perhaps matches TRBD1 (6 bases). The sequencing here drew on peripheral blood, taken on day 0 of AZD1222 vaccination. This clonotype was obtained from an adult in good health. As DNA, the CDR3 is TGTGCCATCAGCCTGATCCCAGGGGACATTCAGTACTTC. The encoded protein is CAISLIPGDIQYF.